This T cell receptor beta chain stems from a study of regulatory T cells in long-lasting Graves disease. Building the TCR beta libraries relied on iRepertoire HTBI primers, and CDR3 regions underwent Arm-PCR. In TCRdb, the multiplex PCR reads were re-called with MiXCR into one record per CDR3 protein. The sample yields roughly 350,000 distinct CDR3 sequences, roughly 15% seen once. In its sample, this clonotype was seen a few times. With 5 bases removed from V and 2 bases from J, the gap between germline ends came to 10 bases. The CDR3 totals 15 residues. Germline V gene sequence: CDR1 LNHNV, CDR2 YYDKDF (reference sequence). The time point: newly diagnosed GD, antithyroid drugs for less than 3 months. PBMCs provided the RNA from which the TCR library was made. This sample also belongs to another study, concerning T cells in Graves' hyperthyroidism and ophthalmopathy.

The sequencing here drew on peripheral blood mononuclear cells (PBMCs), taken at new diagnosis, from a patient treated with antithyroid drugs. The rearrangement links TRBV15 to TRBJ2-6; maybe TRBD1 (5 bases). This receptor was obtained from a woman between 18 and 30 years old with Graves disease. CDR3 residues: CATSEQGTGANVLTF. CDR3 nucleotides: TGTGCCACCAGCGAGCAGGGAACTGGGGCCAACGTCCTGACTTTC.